A single sample gave rise to the 7 T cell receptor beta chains below, sequenced in a study of blood T cell repertoires in COVID-19 (dated by TCRdb to 2018 to 2021). The library was generated by the immunoSEQ multiplex PCR assay. Not all clones reach the TCRdb copy of this immuneACCESS table, which keeps in-frame sequences only. Checked studies attribute under half of the gap to unresolved V genes and leave the rest unexplained. In this sample the table shows some 260,000 clones, approximately 90% of which occur a single time. The leading ten clones occupy approximately 2% of the sample. The sequencing input was PBMCs or T cells enriched from blood (not recorded which). These receptors originate from a young woman who had recovered from COVID-19.

The chain combines TRBV7-9 with TRBJ1-3; 9 bases match TRBD1. Germline V gene sequence: CDR1 SEHNR, CDR2 FQNEAQ (reference sequence). The junction had 11 bases not matched to a gene; V was cut back by 4 bases and J by 4 bases. This CDR3 comprises 17 residues. CDR3 nucleotides: TGTGCCAGCAGCTACCGGGACAGGGAGAGTAAAGGAAACACCATATATTTT. Translation gives CASSYRDRESKGNTIYF.

CDR3 sequence reads: CASSLQGGETQYF. In nucleotides, the CDR3 is TGTGCCAGCAGTTTACAGGGTGGAGAGACCCAGTACTTC. This chain joins TRBV28 and TRBJ2-5; D is possibly TRBD1 (5 bases). Germline V CDR1 and CDR2: MDHEN, SYDVKM. This CDR3 is built from 13 residues. Trimming took off 2 bases at V and 4 bases at J, with 8 bases between the two ends. The whole variable domain, filled in from reference TRBV28 and TRBJ2-5, reads DVKVTQSSRYLVKRTGEKVFLECVQDMDHENMFWYRQDPGLGLRLIYFSYDVKMKEKGDIPEGYSVSREKKERFSLILESASTNQTSMYLCASSLQGGETQYFGPGTRLLVL.

The chain couples TRBV7-2 to TRBJ1-3; D not resolved. In germline, CDR1 is SGHTA, CDR2 FQGNSA. V lost 1 base, J lost 2 bases, and 12 bases lay in between. The length of the CDR3 is 16 residues. CDR3 bases: TGTGCCAGCAGCTTAGTAGCGGGGAGCGCTGGAAACACCATATATTTT. Translation: CASSLVAGSAGNTIYF.

The chain uses TRBV5-1 and TRBJ2-7; D perhaps matches TRBD1 (5 bases). The CDR3 covers 14 residues. Trimming stripped 0 bases from V and 5 bases from J, with 12 bases between. Germline values: CDR1 SGHRS, CDR2 YFSETQ. The CDR3 loop reads CASSLEAGIHEQYF. The CDR3 DNA sequence: TGCGCCAGCAGCTTGGAGGCAGGGATCCACGAGCAGTACTTC.

This chain joins TRBV7-2 and TRBJ2-1; TRBD2 aligns across 14 bases. Looked up from germline, CDR1 is SGHTA and CDR2 is FQGNSA. V gave up 1 base and J gave up 8 bases; unmatched junction bases: 1. The CDR3 is made up of 15 amino acids. The CDR3 DNA reads as TGTGCCAGCAGCTTAGGACTAGCGGGAGGGTATGAGCAGTTCTTC. Translated: CASSLGLAGGYEQFF.

The chain uses TRBV28 and TRBJ2-7, with 9 bases fitting TRBD2. The CDR3 has 17 residues. J gave up 1 base and V 1 base, and 8 bases lay outside the gene matches. Germline V lookup: CDR1 MDHEN, CDR2 SYDVKM. This chain's CDR3 is CASSLLTSGSRSYEQYF. CDR3 DNA sequence: TGTGCCAGCAGTTTATTGACTAGCGGAAGTCGTTCCTACGAGCAGTACTTC.

The chain couples TRBV7-9 to TRBJ2-1; D is undetermined. The CDR3 has 10 residues. Germline V lookup: CDR1 SEHNR, CDR2 FQNEAQ (reference sequence). Trimming took off 8 bases at V and 5 bases at J, with 4 bases between the two ends. The CDR3 region is CASQNNEQFF. The CDR3 DNA sequence: TGTGCCAGCCAGAACAATGAGCAGTTCTTC.